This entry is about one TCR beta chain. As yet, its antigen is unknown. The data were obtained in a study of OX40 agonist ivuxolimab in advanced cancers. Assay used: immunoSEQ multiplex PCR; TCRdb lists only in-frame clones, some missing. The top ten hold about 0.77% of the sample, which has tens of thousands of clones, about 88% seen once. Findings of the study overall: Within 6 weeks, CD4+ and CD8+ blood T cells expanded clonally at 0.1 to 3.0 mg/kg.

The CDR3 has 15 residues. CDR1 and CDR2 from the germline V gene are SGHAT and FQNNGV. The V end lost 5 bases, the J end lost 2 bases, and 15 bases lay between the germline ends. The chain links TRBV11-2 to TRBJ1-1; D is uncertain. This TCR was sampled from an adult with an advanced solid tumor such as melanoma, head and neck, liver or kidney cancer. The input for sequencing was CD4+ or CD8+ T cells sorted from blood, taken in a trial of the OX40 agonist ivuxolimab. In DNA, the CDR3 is TGTGCCAGCAGCCTCTTCGGGCTTTTTAACACTGAAGCTTTCTTT. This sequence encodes CASSLFGLFNTEAFF.